This entry describes one T cell receptor (beta chain). This sample was taken from a study of blood T cell repertoires in COVID-19. At the level of the study: Samples representing acute and convalescent COVID-19 were sourced from the United States, Italy and Spain.

Profiled with immunoSEQ multiplex PCR; TCRdb holds only in-frame clones, not every one. The top ten hold 10% to 15% of the sample, which has some 160,000 clones, roughly four fifths seen once. The CDR3 extends over 15 amino acids. V lost 5 bases and J lost 4; bases outside the gene matches: 10. Per germline, CDR1 LNHDA and CDR2 SQIVND (reference sequence). This receptor was identified in a man aged 70-80 years who had recovered from COVID-19. Sequencing was carried out using peripheral blood. The chain is built from TRBV19 and TRBJ1-1; 7 bases agree with TRBD1. The CDR3 sequence is CASSPGQVRGTEAFF. Written as DNA, the CDR3 is TGTGCCAGTAGTCCCGGACAGGTCAGGGGCACTGAAGCTTTCTTT.